This TCR beta chain was sequenced in a study of graft-versus-host responses after intestinal transplantation. At the level of the study: Once they had received anti-thymocyte globulin induction, all recipients took tacrolimus and steroids for around 3 years.

This clone turned up a few times. The method was immunoSEQ multiplex PCR; TCRdb's version includes in-frame clones alone and lacks a portion of them. The table records several thousand clones, about 28% of them present only once. Co-plating was performed using around 200,000 CFSE-labeled responder cells and around 200,000 irradiated, violet-dye-labeled stimulator cells. General observations from the study: Present in recipient marrow, GvH clones included some that appeared first in ileum or blood.

CDR1 is SEHNR and CDR2 is FQNEAQ in the germline V gene (reference sequence). V lost 3 bases and J lost 5, with 8 bases in between. The length of the CDR3 is 14 residues. This chain connects TRBV7-9 to TRBJ1-6; D gene ambiguous. The sequencing here drew on alloreactive CD8+ T cells from a mixed lymphocyte reaction culture, taken before transplantation. As to subset: CFSE-low proliferating T cells sorted from roughly 6-day pre-transplant mixed lymphocyte reaction (GvH or HvG direction). This sequence originates from a human patient who was an organ donor for intestinal transplantation. The CDR3 coding sequence is TGTGCCAGCAGCTTCGGCGGGAATAATTCACCCCTCCACTTT. Translated: CASSFGGNNSPLHF.